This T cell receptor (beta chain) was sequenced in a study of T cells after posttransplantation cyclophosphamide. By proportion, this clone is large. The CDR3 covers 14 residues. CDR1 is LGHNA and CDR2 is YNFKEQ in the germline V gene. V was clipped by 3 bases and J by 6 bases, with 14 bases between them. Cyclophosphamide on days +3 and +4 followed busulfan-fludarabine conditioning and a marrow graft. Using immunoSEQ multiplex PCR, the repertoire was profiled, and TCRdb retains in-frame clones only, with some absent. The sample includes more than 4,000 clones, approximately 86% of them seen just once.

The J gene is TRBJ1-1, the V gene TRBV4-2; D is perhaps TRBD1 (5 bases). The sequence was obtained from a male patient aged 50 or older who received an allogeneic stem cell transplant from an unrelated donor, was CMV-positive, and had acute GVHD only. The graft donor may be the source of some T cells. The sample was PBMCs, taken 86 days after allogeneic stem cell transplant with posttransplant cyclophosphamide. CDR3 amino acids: CASSQEGQGPEAFF. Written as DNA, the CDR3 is TGTGCCAGCAGCCAGGAAGGGCAGGGCCCTGAAGCTTTCTTT.